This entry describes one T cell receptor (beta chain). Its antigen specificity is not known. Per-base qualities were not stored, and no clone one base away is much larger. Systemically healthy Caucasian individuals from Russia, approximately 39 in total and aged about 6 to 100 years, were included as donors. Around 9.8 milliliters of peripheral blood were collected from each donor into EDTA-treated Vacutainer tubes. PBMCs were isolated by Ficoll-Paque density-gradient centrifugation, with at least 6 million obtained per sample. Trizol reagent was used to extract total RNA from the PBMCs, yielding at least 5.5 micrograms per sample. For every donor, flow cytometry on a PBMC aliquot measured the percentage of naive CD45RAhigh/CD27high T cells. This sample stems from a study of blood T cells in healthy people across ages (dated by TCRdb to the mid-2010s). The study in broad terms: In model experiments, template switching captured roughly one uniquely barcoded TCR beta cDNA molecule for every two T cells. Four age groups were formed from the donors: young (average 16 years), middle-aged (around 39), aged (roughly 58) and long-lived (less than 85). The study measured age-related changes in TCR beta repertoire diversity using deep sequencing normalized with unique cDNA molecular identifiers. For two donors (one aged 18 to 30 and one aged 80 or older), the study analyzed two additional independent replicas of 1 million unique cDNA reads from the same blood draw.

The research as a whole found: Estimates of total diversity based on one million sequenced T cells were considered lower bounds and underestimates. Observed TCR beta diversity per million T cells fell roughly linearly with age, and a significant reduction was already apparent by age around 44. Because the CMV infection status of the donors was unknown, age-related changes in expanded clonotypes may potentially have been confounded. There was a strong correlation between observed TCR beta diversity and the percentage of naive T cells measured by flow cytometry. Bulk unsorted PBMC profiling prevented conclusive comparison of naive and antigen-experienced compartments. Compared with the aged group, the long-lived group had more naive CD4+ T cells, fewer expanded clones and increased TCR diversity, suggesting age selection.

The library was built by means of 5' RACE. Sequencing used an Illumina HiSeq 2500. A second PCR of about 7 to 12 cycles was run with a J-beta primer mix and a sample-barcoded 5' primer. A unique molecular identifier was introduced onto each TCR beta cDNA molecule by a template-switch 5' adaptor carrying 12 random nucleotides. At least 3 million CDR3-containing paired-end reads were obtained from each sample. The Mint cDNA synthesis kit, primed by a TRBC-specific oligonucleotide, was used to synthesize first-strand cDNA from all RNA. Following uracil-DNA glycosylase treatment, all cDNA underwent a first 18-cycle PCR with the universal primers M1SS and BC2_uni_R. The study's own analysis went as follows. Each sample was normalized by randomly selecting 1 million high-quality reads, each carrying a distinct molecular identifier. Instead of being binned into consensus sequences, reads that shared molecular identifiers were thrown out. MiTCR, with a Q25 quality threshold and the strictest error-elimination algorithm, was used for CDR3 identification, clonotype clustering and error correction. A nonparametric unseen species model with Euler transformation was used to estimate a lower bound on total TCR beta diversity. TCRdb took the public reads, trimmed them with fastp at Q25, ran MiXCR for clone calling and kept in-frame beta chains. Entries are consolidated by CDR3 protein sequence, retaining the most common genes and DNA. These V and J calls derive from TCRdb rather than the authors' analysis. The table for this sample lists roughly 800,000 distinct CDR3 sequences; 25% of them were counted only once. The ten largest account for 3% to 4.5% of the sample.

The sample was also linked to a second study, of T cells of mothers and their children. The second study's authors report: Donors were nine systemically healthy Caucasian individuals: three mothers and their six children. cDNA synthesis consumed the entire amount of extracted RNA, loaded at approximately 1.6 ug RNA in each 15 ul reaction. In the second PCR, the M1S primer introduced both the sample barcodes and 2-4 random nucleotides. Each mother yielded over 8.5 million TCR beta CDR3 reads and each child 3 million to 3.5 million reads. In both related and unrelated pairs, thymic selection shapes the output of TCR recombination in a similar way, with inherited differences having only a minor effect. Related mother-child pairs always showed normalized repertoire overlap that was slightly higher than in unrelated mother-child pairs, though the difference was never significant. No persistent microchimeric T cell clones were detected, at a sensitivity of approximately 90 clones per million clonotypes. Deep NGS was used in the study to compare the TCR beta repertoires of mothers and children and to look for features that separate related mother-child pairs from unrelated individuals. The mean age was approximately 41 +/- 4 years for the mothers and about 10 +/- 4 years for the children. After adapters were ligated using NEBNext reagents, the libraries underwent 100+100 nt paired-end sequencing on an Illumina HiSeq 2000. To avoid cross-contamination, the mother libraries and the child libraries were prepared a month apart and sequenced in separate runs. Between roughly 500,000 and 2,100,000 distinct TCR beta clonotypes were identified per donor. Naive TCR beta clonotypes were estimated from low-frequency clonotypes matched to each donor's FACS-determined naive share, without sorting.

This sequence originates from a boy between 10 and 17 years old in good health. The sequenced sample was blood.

The CDR3 here reads CASDRGNTQYF. The nucleotide sequence is given as TGTGCCAGCGACAGGGGGAATACGCAGTATTTT. The rearrangement joined TRBV2 to TRBJ2-3, and 9 junctional nucleotides match TRBD1. V has 8 bases trimmed and J has 7 bases trimmed; junction bases matching no gene number 1. CDR3 length: 11 amino acids, cysteine to phenylalanine. The CDR3 DNA has 33 bases and is translated from base 1. From a lookup of the germline V gene, CDR1 and CDR2 are SNHLY and FYNNEI.